This T cell receptor beta chain was captured in a study of yellow fever vaccine responses in identical twins. Germline CDR1 and CDR2: SGDLS and YYNGEE. V dropped 0 bases and J dropped 2 bases, with 11 bases sitting between them. This CDR3 region has 15 residues. Each CDR3 protein gets one entry after TCRdb re-called the RT-PCR reads with MiXCR. Found here are tens of thousands of distinct CDR3 sequences, around 77% of them singletons; the top ten hold roughly 5%. The material sequenced was T cells from blood (PBMCs), unsorted or a sorted subset (not recorded which), taken before or after yellow fever vaccination (not recorded which). The chain uses TRBV9 and TRBJ1-2; D gene uncertain. The sequence came from a woman between 18 and 29 years old who received the yellow fever vaccine. The CDR3 DNA reads as TGTGCCAGCAGCGTAGATCTGGGTGGGAACTATGGCTACACCTTC. Residues: CASSVDLGGNYGYTF.